This is a list of T cell receptor beta chains from one sample in a study of T cells after yellow fever vaccination. A single record per CDR3 protein comes from TCRdb applying MiXCR to the 5' RACE reads. The sample records some 600,000 distinct CDR3 sequences, roughly a sixth being singletons. The sample here was PBMCs, taken 5 to 6 days after the first yellow fever vaccination. The receptors stem from a man in his late teens or twenties who received the YFV17D yellow fever vaccine. The CDR3 runs from the conserved cysteine through the conserved F or W. The order of the fields is CDR3 protein, CDR3 DNA, V gene, D gene, J gene, clone size. D genes are given only for firm matches. Size is omitted from some rows. Given values are once, few, many or a class for expanded clones.

CDR3: CASSPQDRGSPLHF
DNA: TGTGCCAGCTCACCACAGGACAGGGGATCACCCCTCCACTTT
V: TRBV18
D: TRBD1
J: TRBJ1-6
size: few

CDR3: CANSYTPGQGTLSRAFF
DNA: TGTGCCAACAGTTATACCCCGGGACAGGGAACCCTTAGCCGCGCTTTCTTT
V: TRBV6-5
D: TRBD1
J: TRBJ1-1
size: few

CDR3: CASSQGRETGHQPQHF
DNA: TGTGCCAGCAGCCAAGGCAGGGAAACGGGGCATCAGCCCCAGCATTTT
V: TRBV14
D: -
J: TRBJ1-5
size: -

CDR3: CASSLTGPHNEQFF
DNA: TGCGCCAGCAGCTTGACGGGACCCCACAATGAGCAGTTCTTC
V: TRBV5-1
D: -
J: TRBJ2-1
size: -

CDR3: CSVGGPNYGYTF
DNA: TGCAGCGTTGGGGGCCCTAACTATGGCTACACCTTC
V: TRBV29-1
D: -
J: TRBJ1-2
size: -

CDR3: CASSIVGPGGGYTF
DNA: TGTGCCAGTAGTATAGTAGGACCGGGCGGTGGCTACACCTTC
V: TRBV19
D: -
J: TRBJ1-2
size: -

CDR3: CASSFTGVGNQPQHF
DNA: TGTGCCAGCAGCTTTACAGGGGTCGGCAATCAGCCCCAGCATTTT
V: TRBV7-8
D: TRBD1
J: TRBJ1-5
size: few

CDR3: CASSVRLAGGSSYNEQFF
DNA: TGTGCCAGCAGCGTTCGTCTAGCGGGGGGTAGCTCCTACAATGAGCAGTTCTTC
V: TRBV9
D: TRBD2
J: TRBJ2-1
size: few

CDR3: CASSGLSRAGIPSNTRSQYF
DNA: TGTGCCAGCAGCGGTCTTTCGAGGGCAGGGATACCCTCCAATACCCGGTCGCAGTATTTT
V: TRBV4-2
D: -
J: TRBJ2-3
size: -

CDR3: CASSPGLYSGANVLTF
DNA: TGCGCCAGCAGCCCAGGACTGTACTCTGGGGCCAACGTCCTGACTTTC
V: TRBV5-1
D: -
J: TRBJ2-6
size: -

CDR3: CASSLSGLPIWEQFF
DNA: TGTGCCAGCAGCTTATCCGGACTGCCAATCTGGGAGCAGTTCTTC
V: TRBV7-9
D: -
J: TRBJ2-1
size: few

CDR3: CASSQDDRANTEAFF
DNA: TGCGCCAGCAGCCAAGACGACAGGGCGAACACTGAAGCTTTCTTT
V: TRBV4-1
D: TRBD1
J: TRBJ1-1
size: few

CDR3: CASSELEALAYNEQFF
DNA: TGTGCCAGCAGTGAATTAGAAGCCCTGGCCTACAATGAGCAGTTCTTC
V: TRBV25-1
D: -
J: TRBJ2-1
size: -

CDR3: CASSFRLADQETQYF
DNA: TGTGCCAGCAGCTTTCGGCTAGCGGACCAAGAGACCCAGTACTTC
V: TRBV7-2
D: TRBD2
J: TRBJ2-5
size: few

CDR3: CASSFWRGSTDTQYF
DNA: TGTGCCAGCAGCTTCTGGCGGGGAAGCACAGATACGCAGTATTTT
V: TRBV7-8
D: -
J: TRBJ2-3
size: -

CDR3: CASTSTVTSNQPQHF
DNA: TGTGCCAGCACCTCGACAGTGACCAGCAATCAGCCCCAGCATTTT
V: TRBV12-3/TRBV12-4
D: -
J: TRBJ1-5
size: few

CDR3: CASSPGSVGNTIYF
DNA: TGTGCCAGCTCACCAGGGTCCGTCGGAAACACCATATATTTT
V: TRBV18
D: -
J: TRBJ1-3
size: many

CDR3: CASRTEGSYEQYF
DNA: TGTGCCAGCCGGACGGAGGGCTCCTACGAGCAGTACTTC
V: TRBV12-3/TRBV12-4
D: -
J: TRBJ2-7
size: -

CDR3: CASSYFRRTGTYEQYF
DNA: TGTGCCAGCAGTTACTTCCGCAGGACAGGGACCTACGAGCAGTACTTC
V: TRBV6-2/TRBV6-3
D: TRBD1
J: TRBJ2-7
size: -

CDR3: CASINGGSTNIQYF
DNA: TGTGCCAGCATCAACGGGGGCAGCACCAACATTCAGTACTTC
V: TRBV6-2/TRBV6-3
D: -
J: TRBJ2-4
size: -

CDR3: CASSEGNYNEQFF
DNA: TGCGCCAGCAGTGAGGGGAATTACAATGAGCAGTTCTTC
V: TRBV10-1
D: -
J: TRBJ2-1
size: few

CDR3: CASCSYTGFQPQHF
DNA: TGTGCCAGCTGCTCCTATACGGGGTTTCAGCCCCAGCATTTT
V: TRBV28
D: -
J: TRBJ1-5
size: -

CDR3: CSARRQGAISNQPQHF
DNA: TGCAGTGCCCGGAGACAGGGCGCGATTAGCAATCAGCCCCAGCATTTT
V: TRBV20-1
D: TRBD1
J: TRBJ1-5
size: -

CDR3: CASIPSTDTGELFF
DNA: TGTGCCAGCATACCCTCTACAGACACCGGGGAGCTGTTTTTT
V: TRBV28
D: -
J: TRBJ2-2
size: few

CDR3: CASSLGIGGPKTGETQYF
DNA: TGTGCCAGCAGCTTGGGAATAGGCGGACCAAAGACGGGGGAGACCCAGTACTTC
V: TRBV7-3
D: -
J: TRBJ2-5
size: few

CDR3: CASSFPTGAPIWPQHF
DNA: TGTGCCAGCAGTTTCCCCACAGGGGCCCCTATTTGGCCCCAGCATTTT
V: TRBV28
D: TRBD1
J: TRBJ1-5
size: few

CDR3: CASSQVTSGAPTDTQYF
DNA: TGTGCCAGCAGCCAGGTGACTAGCGGGGCCCCCACAGATACGCAGTATTTT
V: TRBV4-2
D: TRBD2
J: TRBJ2-3
size: few